These T cell receptor beta chains were read from a single sample in a study of T-cell reconstitution after alpha-beta-depleted transplantation in children. TCRdb independently ran MiXCR on the PCR reads; one entry per CDR3 protein. The sample holds roughly 500,000 distinct CDR3 sequences, 30% to 35% seen once. The starting material was PBMCs from the stem cell graft donor, obtained from the stem cell graft. The source is a human donor who donated a stem cell graft to a child with aplastic anemia. CDR3s include the opening cysteine and the closing phenylalanine or tryptophan. The D gene is left open where the match is weak. Only some rows state a clone size, as once, few, many or a class for expanded clones.

V: TRBV13
size: few
D: .
J: TRBJ2-7
DNA: TGTGCCAGCAGCTCTCCGGGACTCCCCTACGAGCAGTACTTC
CDR3: CASSSPGLPYEQYF

V: TRBV7-2
size: .
D: .
J: TRBJ2-5
DNA: TGTGCCAGCAGCTTAGAGTGGTTTGAGACCCAGTACTTC
CDR3: CASSLEWFETQYF

V: TRBV7-9
size: few
D: TRBD1
J: TRBJ1-1
DNA: TGTGCCAGCAGCTTTGCATCAGGGGGCGGGATGAACACTGAAGCTTTCTTT
CDR3: CASSFASGGGMNTEAFF

V: TRBV12-3/TRBV12-4
size: .
D: .
J: TRBJ2-2
DNA: TGTGCCAGCAGTCTGGGGGGCCTAAAGACCGGGGAGCTGTTTTTT
CDR3: CASSLGGLKTGELFF

V: TRBV9
size: .
D: .
J: TRBJ1-4
DNA: TGTGCCAGCAGCGAAACAGGTGCAACTAATGAAAAACTGTTTTTT
CDR3: CASSETGATNEKLFF

V: TRBV12-3/TRBV12-4
size: .
D: .
J: TRBJ1-2
DNA: TGTGCCAGCAGTTTCGAGGTAACCTATGGCTACACCTTC
CDR3: CASSFEVTYGYTF

V: TRBV18
size: once
D: .
J: TRBJ2-5
DNA: TGTGCCAGCTCACCCCGGTTGGGAGAGACCCAGTACTTC
CDR3: CASSPRLGETQYF

V: TRBV11-2
size: .
D: TRBD1
J: TRBJ1-2
DNA: TGTGCCAGCAGGAAGCGCGCCGATCGGGACAGGGTTGACTATGGCTACACCTTC
CDR3: CASRKRADRDRVDYGYTF

V: TRBV20-1
size: .
D: .
J: TRBJ1-4
DNA: TGCAGTGCTAGAGGGAGTCTCCGCTTTAATGAAAAACTGTTTTTT
CDR3: CSARGSLRFNEKLFF

V: TRBV2
size: .
D: .
J: TRBJ2-7
DNA: TGTGCCGTTCCGCGGGGTAATACCTACGAGCAGTACTTC
CDR3: CAVPRGNTYEQYF

V: TRBV20-1
size: .
D: .
J: TRBJ2-2
DNA: TGCAGTGCTCTGGGGTCAGGGTACACCGGGGAGCTGTTTTTT
CDR3: CSALGSGYTGELFF

V: TRBV6-1
size: few
D: .
J: TRBJ2-7
DNA: TGTGCCAGCAGTGAAGCACAGGTTCGCGAGCAGTACTTC
CDR3: CASSEAQVREQYF

V: TRBV7-8
size: .
D: .
J: TRBJ2-4
DNA: TGTGCCAGCAGCTTAACAGGACCAGCCAAAAACATTCAGTACTTC
CDR3: CASSLTGPAKNIQYF

V: TRBV12-3/TRBV12-4
size: few
D: .
J: TRBJ1-1
DNA: TGTGCCAGCAGTTTAGGGCTCGTCCTCGGGGTGAACACTGAAGCTTTCTTT
CDR3: CASSLGLVLGVNTEAFF

V: TRBV29-1
size: .
D: .
J: TRBJ1-1
DNA: TGCAGCGGGTCTCGGGTAAACACTGAAGCTTTCTTT
CDR3: CSGSRVNTEAFF

V: TRBV13
size: .
D: .
J: TRBJ2-1
DNA: TGTGCCAGCAGCCCGGTGGGCAATGAGCAGTTCTTC
CDR3: CASSPVGNEQFF

V: TRBV25-1
size: .
D: .
J: TRBJ1-1
DNA: TGTGCCAGCAGTTCTCGCATCGACGACGCTGAAGCTTTCTTT
CDR3: CASSSRIDDAEAFF

V: TRBV28
size: .
D: .
J: TRBJ2-7
DNA: TGTGCCAGCAGTTCAGGGGGTAGCGGCTACTTCTACGAGCAGTACTTC
CDR3: CASSSGGSGYFYEQYF

V: TRBV6-5
size: .
D: .
J: TRBJ2-7
DNA: TGTGCCAGCAGTTACTCCCAGGGCGAGCAGTACTTC
CDR3: CASSYSQGEQYF

V: TRBV5-1
size: .
D: .
J: TRBJ2-3
DNA: TGCGCCAGCAGCTTAAACGGGGGAAGCACAGATACGCAGTATTTT
CDR3: CASSLNGGSTDTQYF

V: TRBV28
size: .
D: .
J: TRBJ1-1
DNA: TGTGCCAGCAGTTCAGCAGGGAGTCTGAACACTGAAGCTTTCTTT
CDR3: CASSSAGSLNTEAFF

V: TRBV30
size: .
D: TRBD2
J: TRBJ2-1
DNA: TGTGCCTGGAGTCGCGGGGGAGAGGCGAATGAGCAGTTCTTC
CDR3: CAWSRGGEANEQFF

V: TRBV30
size: few
D: TRBD2
J: TRBJ2-1
DNA: TGTGCCTGGAGTAGGACTAGGGCGGGCAATGAGCAGTTCTTC
CDR3: CAWSRTRAGNEQFF

V: TRBV7-9
size: .
D: TRBD1
J: TRBJ2-5
DNA: TGTGCCAGCAGCTTAATGGGGACAGGGGGCCAAGAGACCCAGTACTTC
CDR3: CASSLMGTGGQETQYF

V: TRBV10-3
size: .
D: TRBD2
J: TRBJ2-5
DNA: TGTGCCATCAGTCTGGGGGGGGATCAGGTGACCCAGTACTTC
CDR3: CAISLGGDQVTQYF

V: TRBV18
size: .
D: .
J: TRBJ1-2
DNA: TGTGCCAGCTCACCACCCGGCGTCTATGGCTACACCTTC
CDR3: CASSPPGVYGYTF

V: TRBV12-3/TRBV12-4
size: .
D: TRBD2
J: TRBJ2-5
DNA: TGTGCCAGCAGTCTAGCGGGGGTTAAAGAGACCCAGTACTTC
CDR3: CASSLAGVKETQYF

V: TRBV6-6
size: few
D: TRBD2
J: TRBJ2-7
DNA: TGTGCCGGTTCTAGCGGGAGGGCCTACGAGCAGTACTTC
CDR3: CAGSSGRAYEQYF

V: TRBV6-1
size: .
D: TRBD1
J: TRBJ1-4
DNA: TGTGCCAGCAGCAGGGGGTCCTACCGGGGGCCAACTAATGAAAAACTGTTTTTT
CDR3: CASSRGSYRGPTNEKLFF

V: TRBV7-2
size: .
D: .
J: TRBJ2-5
DNA: TGTGCCAGCGTCCGAGCCCTTGGGGAGACCCAGTACTTC
CDR3: CASVRALGETQYF

V: TRBV20-1
size: .
D: TRBD2
J: TRBJ2-3
DNA: TGCAGTGTTTTTAGACTAGCGGGAGGGCCACTCCAAACAGATACGCAGTATTTT
CDR3: CSVFRLAGGPLQTDTQYF

V: TRBV29-1
size: .
D: .
J: TRBJ2-2
DNA: TGCAGCGTTGTAAAACACGTGAGCGGGGAGCTGTTTTTT
CDR3: CSVVKHVSGELFF

V: TRBV29-1
size: .
D: TRBD1
J: TRBJ2-1
DNA: TGCAGCATAGGGGACAGCTCCTACAATGAGCAGTTCTTC
CDR3: CSIGDSSYNEQFF

V: TRBV6-1
size: .
D: .
J: TRBJ2-7
DNA: TGTGCCAGCAGGAGCCGTCAGACCACAATCTCCTACGAGCAGTACTTC
CDR3: CASRSRQTTISYEQYF

V: TRBV10-3
size: few
D: TRBD1
J: TRBJ2-1
DNA: TGTGCCATCAGGGGACAGGGTGAAAGCTCCTACAATGAGCAGTTCTTC
CDR3: CAIRGQGESSYNEQFF

V: TRBV7-8
size: .
D: TRBD2
J: TRBJ2-2
DNA: TGTGCCAGCAGCAAACTCGGACTAGCGGGAATTGACACCGGGGAGCTGTTTTTT
CDR3: CASSKLGLAGIDTGELFF

V: TRBV9
size: .
D: TRBD1
J: TRBJ1-3
DNA: TGTGCCAGCAGCGTAGGGGGACGGAAGACAGGGTCCGGAAACACCATATATTTT
CDR3: CASSVGGRKTGSGNTIYF

V: TRBV6-2/TRBV6-3
size: .
D: TRBD2
J: TRBJ2-1
DNA: TGTGCCAGTGACCTAGCGGGGAGCTCCTACAATGAGCAGTTCTTC
CDR3: CASDLAGSSYNEQFF

V: TRBV19
size: .
D: .
J: TRBJ2-1
DNA: TGTGCCAGTAGTACCCGCAGGACCGAGCAGTTCTTC
CDR3: CASSTRRTEQFF

V: TRBV5-4
size: .
D: .
J: TRBJ2-2
DNA: TGTGCCAGCAGCTCGCCGGTGGGACTCAACACCGGGGAGCTGTTTTTT
CDR3: CASSSPVGLNTGELFF

V: TRBV28
size: .
D: TRBD2
J: TRBJ2-3
DNA: TGTGCCAGCAGCCCTGGACTAGCGGGAGGGATCACAGATACGCAGTATTTT
CDR3: CASSPGLAGGITDTQYF

V: TRBV29-1
size: .
D: TRBD1
J: TRBJ2-5
DNA: TGCAGCGTTGGCGACAGGGTCAGGCGAGAGACCCAGTACTTC
CDR3: CSVGDRVRRETQYF

V: TRBV12-3/TRBV12-4
size: .
D: .
J: TRBJ1-5
DNA: TGTGCCAGCAGTCCGACAGGATACAATCAGCCCCAGCATTTT
CDR3: CASSPTGYNQPQHF

V: TRBV28
size: .
D: TRBD1
J: TRBJ1-6
DNA: TGTGCCAGCCGGACAGGAGGTTCACCCCTCCACTTT
CDR3: CASRTGGSPLHF

V: TRBV4-3
size: .
D: .
J: TRBJ2-1
DNA: TGCGCCAGCAGCCAAGATATGGGGGGACCCAATGAGCAGTTCTTC
CDR3: CASSQDMGGPNEQFF

V: TRBV19
size: .
D: .
J: TRBJ1-5
DNA: TGTGCCAGTAGTCTGTCAAGGCAGAGCAATCAGCCCCAGCATTTT
CDR3: CASSLSRQSNQPQHF

V: TRBV24-1
size: .
D: .
J: TRBJ1-2
DNA: TGTGCCACCAGTGATTCATCTCCGGAGGCTAACTATGGCTACACCTTC
CDR3: CATSDSSPEANYGYTF

V: TRBV5-5
size: .
D: TRBD2
J: TRBJ2-3
DNA: TGTGCCAGCAGCCCACGGGGGGCGGGAGGGACCGGAGATACGCAGTATTTT
CDR3: CASSPRGAGGTGDTQYF

V: TRBV20-1
size: few
D: .
J: TRBJ2-2
DNA: TGCAGTGCTAGAGATAGGAAAGAAACGAACACCGGGGAGCTGTTTTTT
CDR3: CSARDRKETNTGELFF

V: TRBV6-1
size: few
D: .
J: TRBJ1-2
DNA: TGTGCCAGCAGTGTTTTCTACGGCTACACCTTC
CDR3: CASSVFYGYTF

V: TRBV24-1
size: few
D: TRBD2
J: TRBJ2-5
DNA: TGTGCCACCAGTAGGACTAGCGATAAAACCTCGGGGACCCAGTACTTC
CDR3: CATSRTSDKTSGTQYF

V: TRBV6-2/TRBV6-3
size: many
D: .
J: TRBJ1-5
DNA: TGTGCCAGCAGTTTGAGGGGGGATAGCAATCAGCCCCAGCATTTT
CDR3: CASSLRGDSNQPQHF

V: TRBV7-3
size: .
D: TRBD1
J: TRBJ2-7
DNA: TGTGCCAGCAGCCCACAGGGGACGTCCTACGAGCAGTACTTC
CDR3: CASSPQGTSYEQYF

V: TRBV4-1
size: .
D: .
J: TRBJ1-2
DNA: TGCGCCAGCAGCCAATTGAGGGAAAAAACCTATGGCTACACCTTC
CDR3: CASSQLREKTYGYTF

V: TRBV5-1
size: few
D: .
J: TRBJ1-1
DNA: TGCGCCAGCAGCTTAGGAGGACTCGGGGCTGAAGCTTTCTTT
CDR3: CASSLGGLGAEAFF

V: TRBV7-9
size: few
D: .
J: TRBJ1-2
DNA: TGTGCCAGCAGCCCCGGAATGGCAGGCTACACCTTC
CDR3: CASSPGMAGYTF

V: TRBV5-6
size: many
D: TRBD1
J: TRBJ2-5
DNA: TGTGCCAGCAGCCGCCGACAGGGTAGAGAGACCCAGTACTTC
CDR3: CASSRRQGRETQYF